What follows are 25 T cell receptor beta chains derived from one specimen sequenced in a study of cytomegalovirus exposure and HLA in healthy donors. PCR was performed using 60 Vbeta and 13 Jbeta primers. Here immunoSEQ multiplex PCR was the method, and the copy in TCRdb shows in-frame clones only, minus some. The table lists 150,000 to 200,000 clones, 65% to 80% of them singletons, with around 0.99% in the top ten. Sequencing input: PBMCs. The receptor set was obtained from a woman between 35 and 50 years old in good health and CMV-seronegative.

V gene TRBV19 combines with J gene TRBJ2-7; 8 bases match TRBD2. CDR1 is LNHDA and CDR2 is SQIVND in the germline V gene (reference sequence). CDR3 size: 14 residues. V lost 3 bases, J lost 1 base, and 2 bases stayed unmatched. Here the CDR3 DNA reads TGTGCCAGTAGTATGGCGGGAGGTTCCTACGAGCAGTACTTC. It is translated as CASSMAGGSYEQYF. Based on the CDR3 plus reference TRBV19 and TRBJ2-7, the full variable domain is DGGITQSPKYLFRKEGQNVTLSCEQNLNHDAMYWYRQDPGQGLRLIYYSQIVNDFQKGDIAEGYSVSREKKESFPLTVTSAQKNPTAFYLCASSMAGGSYEQYFGPGTRLTVT.

The chain carries TRBV27 and TRBJ1-2; 9 nucleotides line up with TRBD1. Germline CDR1 and CDR2: MNHEY and SMNVEV (reference sequence). CDR3 length equals 14 residues. The V gene end was trimmed by 6 bases and the J gene end by 7 bases; junction bases not matched to a gene: 9. The CDR3: CASSSQQGAGGYTF. The DNA of the CDR3 is TGTGCCAGCAGCTCCCAACAGGGGGCGGGTGGCTACACCTTC.

The V gene is TRBV7-9, the J gene TRBJ2-5, with 10 bases identical to TRBD1. The germline gives CDR1 SEHNR, CDR2 FQNEAQ (reference sequence). V shed 3 bases and J 1 base; nucleotides not matched to a gene: 8. The CDR3 covers 17 residues. CDR3 nucleotide sequence: TGTGCCAGCAGCTTCCCCGGGACAGGGGACCTCCAAGAGACCCAGTACTTC. This encodes CASSFPGTGDLQETQYF.

The CDR3 here is CASSARGAGANVLTF. The CDR3 DNA reads TGTGCCAGTAGTGCCAGAGGAGCCGGGGCCAACGTCCTGACTTTC. This sequence joins TRBV19 and TRBJ2-6; no clear D. From germline, CDR1 is LNHDA and CDR2 SQIVND (reference sequence). V lost 5 bases, J lost 4 bases, and 12 bases lay in between. This CDR3 is built from 15 residues. The complete variable domain, with remaining parts taken from reference TRBV19 and TRBJ2-6, reads DGGITQSPKYLFRKEGQNVTLSCEQNLNHDAMYWYRQDPGQGLRLIYYSQIVNDFQKGDIAEGYSVSREKKESFPLTVTSAQKNPTAFYLCASSARGAGANVLTFGAGSRLTVL.

The V and J genes are TRBV19 and TRBJ1-1, with 12 positions matching TRBD1. The germline gives CDR1 LNHDA, CDR2 SQIVND (reference sequence). The CDR3 spans 14 residues. V dropped 5 bases and J dropped 6; count of bases not matched to a gene: 4. CDR3: CASSLGQGAAEAFF. Here the CDR3 DNA reads TGTGCCAGTAGTTTGGGACAGGGGGCGGCTGAAGCTTTCTTT.

V gene TRBV14 combines with J gene TRBJ1-6; D gene uncertain. V lost 0 bases, J lost 10 bases, and 7 bases lay in between. The CDR3 is 13 amino acids. CDR1 is SGHDN and CDR2 is FVKESK in the germline V gene. CDR3 sequence (DNA): TGTGCCAGCAGCCAAGATCTAGAGTCACCCCTCCACTTT. Residues: CASSQDLESPLHF.

The CDR3 sequence is CGVGGRLNEQYF. CDR3 DNA: TGTGGCGTGGGGGGGAGGCTTAACGAGCAGTACTTC. The chain employs TRBV2 and TRBJ2-7, with 7 nucleotides matching TRBD2. CDR1 is SNHLY, CDR2 FYNNEI, per germline. This CDR3 comprises 12 residues.

The chain combines TRBV7-9 with TRBJ2-3; D is unclear. CDR1 is SEHNR, CDR2 FQNEAQ, per germline (reference sequence). V gave up 2 bases and J gave up 0 bases, with 9 bases separating them. The CDR3 runs 15 residues. CDR3: CASSLTETSTDTQYF. CDR3 DNA: TGTGCCAGCAGCTTAACAGAGACCAGCACAGATACGCAGTATTTT.

This clone was recorded only once. This CDR3 reads CASSLASSNTEAFF. CDR3 in DNA: TGTGCCAGCAGCTTGGCGTCGAGTAACACTGAAGCTTTCTTT. This chain links TRBV5-4 with TRBJ1-1; D unresolved. The germline gives CDR1 SGHNT, CDR2 YYREEE (reference sequence). Deletions cut 0 bases from V and 2 bases from J, with 8 bases between. CDR3 size: 14 residues.

The sample holds one count of this clone. This chain joins TRBV2 and TRBJ1-4; 7 nucleotides line up with TRBD1. J was trimmed by 5 bases and V by 6 bases; bases with no gene match: 6. The V gene's germline CDR1 is SNHLY and CDR2 FYNNEI. The CDR3 totals 14 residues. The CDR3 DNA sequence: TGTGCCAGCAGCCCGGACAGGACAAATGAAAAACTGTTTTTT. It translates to CASSPDRTNEKLFF.

This clone was seen only a few times. The chain has TRBV27 and TRBJ2-3, with D tentatively TRBD2 (5 bases). The CDR3 length is 13 residues. Trimming shortened V by 7 bases and J by 2 bases, and 10 bases separated the two germline ends. Looked up from germline, CDR1 is MNHEY and CDR2 is SMNVEV (reference sequence). CDR3: CASMPRVTDTQYF. CDR3 bases: TGTGCCAGCATGCCGCGGGTCACAGATACGCAGTATTTT.

The rearrangement joins TRBV19 to TRBJ2-7, with D possibly TRBD1 on 6 matching bases. Germline V gene lookup returns CDR1 LNHDA and CDR2 SQIVND (reference sequence). This CDR3 contains 14 residues. V lost 1 base to trimming and J lost 2 bases, with 9 bases between them. CDR3 in amino acids: CASSIAGGAYEQYV. CDR3 in DNA: TGTGCCAGTAGTATAGCTGGGGGCGCCTACGAGCAGTACGTC.

This clone has just a few counts. The V call is TRBV18, the J call TRBJ2-7, with a weak D call TRBD2 (5 bases). Germline CDR1 and CDR2: KGHSH and LQKENI. Trimming cost V 2 bases and J 9 bases, with 23 bases left between them. The CDR3 contains 16 residues. The CDR3 DNA reads TGTGCCAGCTCACCAACCATCCTTCGGGGAGATGTTGGGCAGTACTTC. Its translation is CASSPTILRGDVGQYF.

The chain employs TRBV30 and TRBJ2-5, with TRBD1 as a possible D gene (5 bases). The CDR3 is 14 residues long. V dropped 0 bases and J dropped 2 bases, with 10 bases sitting between them. Germline V gives CDR1 GTSNPN, CDR2 SVGIG (reference sequence). The CDR3 DNA is TGTGCCTGGAGTGTATACAAGGGGCAAGAGACCCAGTACTTC. It translates to CAWSVYKGQETQYF.

The V gene is TRBV5-8, the J gene TRBJ2-6, with a possible D match to TRBD1 (6 bases). Per germline, CDR1 SGHTS and CDR2 YDEGEE. The germline V and J ends were trimmed by 1 base and 2 bases, with 10 bases remaining between them. This CDR3 spans 16 amino acids. In DNA form, the CDR3 reads TGTGCCAGCAGCTTGACAGGGAGCCCTGGGGCCAACGTCCTGACTTTC. It codes for CASSLTGSPGANVLTF.

This rearrangement joins TRBV7-7 to TRBJ2-2; TRBD1 is a possible D gene (6 bases). The CDR3 totals 16 residues. The V and J ends lost 4 bases and 1 base respectively, with 13 bases between them. Looked up from germline, CDR1 is SSHAT and CDR2 is FNYEAQ (reference sequence). The CDR3 is CASSSTGLWNTGELFF. The CDR3 nucleotides are TGTGCCAGCAGCTCCACAGGGCTATGGAACACCGGGGAGCTGTTTTTT.

This chain uses TRBV7-9 with TRBJ2-7, with a weak D call TRBD1 (6 bases). The CDR3 runs to 14 residues. The V end was cut by 6 bases, the J end by 3 bases, with 15 bases between. Germline assignment: CDR1 SEHNR and CDR2 FQNEAQ (reference sequence). The CDR3 here is CASSKLRQDYEQYF. In DNA, the CDR3 is TGTGCCAGCAGTAAACTACGACAGGACTACGAGCAGTACTTC.

CDR3 bases: TGTGCCAGCAGCTCTAGCACGGCTAGCGGTCGGAATGAGCAGTTCTTC. Its protein product is CASSSSTASGRNEQFF. The V and J genes are TRBV7-2 and TRBJ2-1, with 7 nucleotides matching TRBD2. The length of the CDR3 is 16 residues. CDR1 SGHTA and CDR2 FQGNSA come from the germline V gene. Unmatched junction bases numbered 13, after V lost 4 bases and J lost 7 bases.

The chain employs TRBV5-1 and TRBJ1-1; 12 bases agree with TRBD1. The CDR3 sequence is 16 residues long. The V gene's germline CDR1 is SGHRS and CDR2 YFSETQ. V trimming: 4 bases; J trimming: 4 bases; junction bases outside the gene matches: 8. In nucleotides, the CDR3 is TGCGCCAGCAGCATAACGGGACAGGGGGCCGGCACTGAAGCTTTCTTT. The encoded protein is CASSITGQGAGTEAFF.

The chain links TRBV15 to TRBJ2-7; 8 positions match TRBD2. CDR1 is LNHNV, CDR2 YYDKDF, per germline (reference sequence). The CDR3 contains 15 residues. V lost 0 bases, J lost 6 bases, and 7 bases stayed unmatched. For the CDR3, the DNA is TGTGCCACCAGCAGAGATATTAGCGGGGCACGCGAGCAGTACGTC. Translating gives CATSRDISGAREQYV.

The rearrangement joins TRBV10-3 to TRBJ2-6; 11 bases fit TRBD1. There are 19 residues in the CDR3. Germline loops: CDR1 ENHRY, CDR2 SYGVKD. J was trimmed by 4 bases and V by 8 bases; bases with no gene match: 16. The CDR3 sequence: CAIRPSPGQGVRGANVLTF. Written as DNA, the CDR3 is TGTGCCATCCGGCCATCCCCGGGACAGGGGGTCAGAGGGGCCAACGTCCTGACTTTC.

This chain joins TRBV5-6 and TRBJ2-7, with D hard to call. V was trimmed by 2 bases and J by 7 bases, leaving 16 bases between them. Germline CDR1 is SGHDT and CDR2 is YYEEEE. The CDR3 spans 14 residues. Written as DNA, the CDR3 is TGTGCCAGCAGCTTTTTGCAGACTGGTAGAGAGCAGTACTTC. Translating it yields CASSFLQTGREQYF. Looking up the rest from reference TRBV5-6 and TRBJ2-7 gives the full variable domain: DAGVTQSPTHLIKTRGQQVTLRCSPKSGHDTVSWYQQALGQGPQFIFQYYEEEERQRGNFPDRFSGHQFPNYSSELNVNALLLGDSALYLCASSFLQTGREQYFGPGTRLTVT.

J is TRBJ1-1 and V is TRBV18, with 7 bases identical to TRBD1. Germline CDR1 is KGHSH and CDR2 is LQKENI. CDR3 size: 13 residues. The junction had 2 bases not matched to a gene; V was cut back by 6 bases and J by 1 base. The CDR3 DNA reads TGTGCCAGCTCGAGACAGGGGAACACTGAAGCTTTCTTT. Translation gives CASSRQGNTEAFF. The whole variable domain, remainder taken from reference TRBV18 and TRBJ1-1, is NAGVMQNPRHLVRRRGQEARLRCSPMKGHSHVYWYRQLPEEGLKFMVYLQKENIIDESGMPKERFSAEFPKEGPSILRIQQVVRGDSAAYFCASSRQGNTEAFFGQGTRLTVV.

The V call is TRBV19, the J call TRBJ1-5; perhaps TRBD1 as D (6 bases). V was cut by 6 bases and J by 2 bases, with 14 bases left in between. The V gene's germline CDR1 is LNHDA and CDR2 SQIVND (reference sequence). This CDR3 region has 15 residues. CDR3 in amino acids: CASRPGAVGNQPQHF. CDR3 coding DNA: TGTGCCAGTAGGCCAGGGGCGGTTGGCAATCAGCCCCAGCATTTT.

V and J are TRBV7-3 and TRBJ2-1, with TRBD1 identical over 8 bases. Germline-derived CDR1 and CDR2 are SGHTA and FQGTGA. CDR3 size: 19 residues. With 2 bases clipped from V and 5 bases from J, the junction kept 17 bases outside the gene matches. The CDR3 sequence is CASSLQPHPYDRGNNEQFF. The CDR3 bases are TGTGCCAGCAGCTTACAACCGCACCCTTACGACAGGGGAAACAATGAGCAGTTCTTC.